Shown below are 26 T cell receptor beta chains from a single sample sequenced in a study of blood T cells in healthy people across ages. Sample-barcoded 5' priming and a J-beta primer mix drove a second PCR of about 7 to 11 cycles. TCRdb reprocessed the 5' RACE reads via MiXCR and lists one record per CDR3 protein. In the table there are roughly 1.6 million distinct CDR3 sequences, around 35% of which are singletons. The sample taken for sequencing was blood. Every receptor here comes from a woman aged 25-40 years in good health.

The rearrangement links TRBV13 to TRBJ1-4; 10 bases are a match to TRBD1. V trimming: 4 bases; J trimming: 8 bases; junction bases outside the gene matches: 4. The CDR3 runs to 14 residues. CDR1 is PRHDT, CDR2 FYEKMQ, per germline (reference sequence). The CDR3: CASSWGQGLEKLFF. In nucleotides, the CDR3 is TGTGCCAGCAGCTGGGGACAGGGGCTCGAAAAACTGTTTTTT. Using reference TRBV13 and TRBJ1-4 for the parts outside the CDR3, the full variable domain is AAGVIQSPRHLIKEKRETATLKCYPIPRHDTVYWYQQGPGQDPQFLISFYEKMQSDKGSIPDRFSAQQFSDYHSELNMSSLELGDSALYFCASSWGQGLEKLFFGSGTQLSVL.

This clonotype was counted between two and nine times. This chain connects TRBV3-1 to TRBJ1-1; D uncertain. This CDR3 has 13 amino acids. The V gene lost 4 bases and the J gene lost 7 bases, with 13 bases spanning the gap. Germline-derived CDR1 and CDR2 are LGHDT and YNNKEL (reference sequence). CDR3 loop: CASSPLGAYEAFF. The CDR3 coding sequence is TGTGCCAGCAGCCCCTTGGGAGCCTATGAAGCTTTCTTT.

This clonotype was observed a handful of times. DNA for the CDR3: TGTGCCAGCAGCACCGGGACCGCGTTGCTCTATGGCTACACCTTC. It codes for CASSTGTALLYGYTF. The V and J genes are TRBV5-6 and TRBJ1-2; maybe TRBD1 (5 bases). The CDR3 contains 15 residues. Trimming took off 4 bases at V and 4 bases at J, with 17 bases between the two ends. The germline V gene encodes CDR1 SGHDT and CDR2 YYEEEE.

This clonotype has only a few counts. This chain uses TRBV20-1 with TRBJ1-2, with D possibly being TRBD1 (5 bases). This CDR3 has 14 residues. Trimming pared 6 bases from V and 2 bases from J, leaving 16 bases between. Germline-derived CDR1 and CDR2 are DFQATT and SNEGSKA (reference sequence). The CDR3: CSAAQARTNYGYTF. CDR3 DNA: TGCAGTGCGGCACAAGCCCGGACAAACTATGGCTACACCTTC.

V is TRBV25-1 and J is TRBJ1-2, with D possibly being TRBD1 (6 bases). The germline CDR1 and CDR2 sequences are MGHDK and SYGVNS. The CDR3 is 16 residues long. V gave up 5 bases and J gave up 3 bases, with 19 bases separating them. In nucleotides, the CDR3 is TGTGCCAGCAGTCCGAGTAGGGGGTCCATTGACTATGGCTACACCTTC. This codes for CASSPSRGSIDYGYTF.

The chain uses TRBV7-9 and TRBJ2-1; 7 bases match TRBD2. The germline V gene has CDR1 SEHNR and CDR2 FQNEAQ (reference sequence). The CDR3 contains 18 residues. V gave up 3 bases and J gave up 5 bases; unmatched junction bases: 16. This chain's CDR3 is CASSFGRPLPVSHNEQFF. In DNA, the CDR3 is TGTGCCAGCAGCTTCGGGAGGCCCTTGCCAGTCAGCCACAATGAGCAGTTCTTC.

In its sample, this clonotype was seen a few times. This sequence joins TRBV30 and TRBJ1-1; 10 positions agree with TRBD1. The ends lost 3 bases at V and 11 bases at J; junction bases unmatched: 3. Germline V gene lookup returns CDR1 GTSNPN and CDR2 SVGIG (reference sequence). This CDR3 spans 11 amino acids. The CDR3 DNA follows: TGTGCCTGGAGGGACAGGGGGATCGCTTTCTTT. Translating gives CAWRDRGIAFF.

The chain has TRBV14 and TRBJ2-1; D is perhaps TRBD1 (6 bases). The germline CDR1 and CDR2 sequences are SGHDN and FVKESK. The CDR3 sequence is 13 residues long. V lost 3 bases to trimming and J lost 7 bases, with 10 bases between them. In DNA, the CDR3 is TGTGCCAGCAGCCATGACAGGAGTAATGAGCAGTTCTTC. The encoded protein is CASSHDRSNEQFF.

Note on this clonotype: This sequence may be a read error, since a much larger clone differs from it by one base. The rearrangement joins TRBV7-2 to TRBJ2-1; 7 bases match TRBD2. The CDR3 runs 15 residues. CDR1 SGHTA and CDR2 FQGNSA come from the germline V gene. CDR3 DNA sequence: TGTGCCAGCAGCTTAGTAGGGACTACCTACAATAAGCAGTTCTTC. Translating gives CASSLVGTTYNKQFF.

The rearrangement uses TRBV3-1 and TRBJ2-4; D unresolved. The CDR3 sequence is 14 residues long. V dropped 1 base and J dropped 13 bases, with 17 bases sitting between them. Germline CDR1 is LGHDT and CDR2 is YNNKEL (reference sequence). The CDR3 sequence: CASSQVNPAWPQYF. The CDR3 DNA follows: TGTGCCAGCAGCCAAGTTAACCCAGCGTGGCCCCAGTACTTC.

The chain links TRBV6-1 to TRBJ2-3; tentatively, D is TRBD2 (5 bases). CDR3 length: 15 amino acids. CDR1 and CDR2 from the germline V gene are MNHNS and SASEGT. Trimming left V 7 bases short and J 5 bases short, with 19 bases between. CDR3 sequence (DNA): TGTGCCAGCAATGCGCCGGAGAGGGCCCAAGATACGCAGTATTTT. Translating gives CASNAPERAQDTQYF.

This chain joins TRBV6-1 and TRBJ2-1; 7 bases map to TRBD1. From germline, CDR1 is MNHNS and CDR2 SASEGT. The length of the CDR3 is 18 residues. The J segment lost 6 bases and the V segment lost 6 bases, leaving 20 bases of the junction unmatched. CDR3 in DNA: TGTGCCAGCAGCCAAAGCGACCTCCGGGACAGCCCAGGCAATGAGCAGTTCTTC. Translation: CASSQSDLRDSPGNEQFF.

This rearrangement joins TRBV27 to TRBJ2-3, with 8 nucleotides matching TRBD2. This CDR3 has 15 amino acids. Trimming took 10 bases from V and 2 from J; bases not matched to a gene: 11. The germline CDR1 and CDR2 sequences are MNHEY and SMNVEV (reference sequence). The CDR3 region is CATMVLAGLTDTQYF. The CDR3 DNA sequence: TGTGCCACCATGGTGCTAGCGGGTCTCACAGATACGCAGTATTTT.

The CDR3 sequence is CAISETRDRGKEQYF. CDR3 nucleotides: TGTGCCATCAGTGAGACCCGGGACAGGGGGAAAGAGCAGTACTTC. V and J are TRBV10-3 and TRBJ2-7; 11 nucleotides agree with TRBD1. The CDR3 is 15 residues long. V was pared by 2 bases and J by 7 bases, with 7 bases of the junction left unmatched. The germline gives CDR1 ENHRY, CDR2 SYGVKD.

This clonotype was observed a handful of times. DNA for the CDR3: TGTGCCAGCAGCTCCGTAACGGCAGATACGCAGTATTTT. Protein sequence: CASSSVTADTQYF. The chain is built from TRBV11-1 and TRBJ2-3; D is ambiguous. This CDR3 has 13 amino acids. Per germline, CDR1 SGHAT and CDR2 FQDESV (reference sequence). V was trimmed by 4 bases and J by 4 bases, leaving 9 bases between them.

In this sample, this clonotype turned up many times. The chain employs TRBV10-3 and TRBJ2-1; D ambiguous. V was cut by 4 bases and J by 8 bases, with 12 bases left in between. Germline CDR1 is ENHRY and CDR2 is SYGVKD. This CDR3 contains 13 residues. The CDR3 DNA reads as TGTGCCATCAGTGTAGGGTCAATTGATGAGCAGTTCTTC. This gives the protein CAISVGSIDEQFF.

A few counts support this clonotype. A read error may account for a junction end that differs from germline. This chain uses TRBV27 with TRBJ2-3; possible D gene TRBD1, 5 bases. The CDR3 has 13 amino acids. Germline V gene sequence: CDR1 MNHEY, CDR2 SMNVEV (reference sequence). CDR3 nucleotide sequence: TGTGCCAGCAGTTTAGCCTTCACAGGTACGCAGTATTTT. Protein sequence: CASSLAFTGTQYF.

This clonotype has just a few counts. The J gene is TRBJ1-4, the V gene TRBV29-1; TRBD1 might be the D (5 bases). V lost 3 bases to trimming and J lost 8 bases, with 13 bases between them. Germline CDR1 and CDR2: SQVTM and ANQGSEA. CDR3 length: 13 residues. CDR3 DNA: TGCAGCGTTGAGGGGGTTGCTGGCGAAAAACTGTTTTTT. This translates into CSVEGVAGEKLFF.

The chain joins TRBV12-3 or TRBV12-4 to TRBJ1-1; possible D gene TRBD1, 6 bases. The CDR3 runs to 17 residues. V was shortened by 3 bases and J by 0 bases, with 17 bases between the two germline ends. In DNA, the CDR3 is TGTGCCAGCAGTTTTAATCTGGGCAGGGGAGTGAACACTGAAGCTTTCTTT. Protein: CASSFNLGRGVNTEAFF.

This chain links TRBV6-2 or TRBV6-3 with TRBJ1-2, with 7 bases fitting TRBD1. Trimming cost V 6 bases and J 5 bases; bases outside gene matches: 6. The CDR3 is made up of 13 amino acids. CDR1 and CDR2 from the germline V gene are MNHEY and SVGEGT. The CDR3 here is CASSITGEYGYTF. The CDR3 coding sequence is TGTGCCAGCAGCATCACAGGGGAGTATGGCTACACCTTC.

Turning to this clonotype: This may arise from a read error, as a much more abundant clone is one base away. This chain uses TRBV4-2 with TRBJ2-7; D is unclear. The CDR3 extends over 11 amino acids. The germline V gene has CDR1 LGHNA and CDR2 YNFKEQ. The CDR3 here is CASSQLGEEYF. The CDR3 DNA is TGTGCCAGCAGCCAATTGGGCGAGGAGTACTTC.

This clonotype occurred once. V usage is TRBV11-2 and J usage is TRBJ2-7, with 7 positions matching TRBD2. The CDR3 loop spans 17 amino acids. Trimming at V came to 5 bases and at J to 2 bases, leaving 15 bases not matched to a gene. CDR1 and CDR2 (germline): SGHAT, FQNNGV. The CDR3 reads CASSQTWAGGNPYEQYF. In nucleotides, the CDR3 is TGTGCCAGCAGCCAAACTTGGGCCGGGGGGAACCCCTACGAGCAGTACTTC.

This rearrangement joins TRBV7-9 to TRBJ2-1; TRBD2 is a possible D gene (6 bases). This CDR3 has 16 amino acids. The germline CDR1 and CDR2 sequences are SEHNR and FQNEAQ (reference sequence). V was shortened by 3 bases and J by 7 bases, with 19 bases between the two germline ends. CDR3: CASSFHRRTGANEQFF. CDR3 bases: TGTGCCAGCAGCTTCCATAGACGGACGGGAGCTAATGAGCAGTTCTTC.

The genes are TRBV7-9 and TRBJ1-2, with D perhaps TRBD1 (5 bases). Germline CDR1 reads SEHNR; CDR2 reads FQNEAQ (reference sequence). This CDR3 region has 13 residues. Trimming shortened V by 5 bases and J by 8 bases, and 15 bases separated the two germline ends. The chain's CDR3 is CASSDSDMSGYTF. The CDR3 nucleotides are TGTGCCAGCAGCGACAGTGATATGTCCGGCTACACCTTC.

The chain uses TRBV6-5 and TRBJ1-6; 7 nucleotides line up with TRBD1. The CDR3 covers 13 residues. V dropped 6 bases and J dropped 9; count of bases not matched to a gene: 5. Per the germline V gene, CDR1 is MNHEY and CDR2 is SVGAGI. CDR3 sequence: CASSLQGSSPLHF. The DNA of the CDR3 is TGTGCCAGCAGCTTACAGGGGAGTTCACCCCTCCACTTT.

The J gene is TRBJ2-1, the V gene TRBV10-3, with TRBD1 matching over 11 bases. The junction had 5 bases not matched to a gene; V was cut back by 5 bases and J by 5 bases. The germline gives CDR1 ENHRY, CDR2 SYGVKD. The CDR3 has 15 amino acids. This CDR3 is CAISLGQGGNNEQFF. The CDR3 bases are TGTGCCATCAGTCTGGGACAGGGGGGGAACAATGAGCAGTTCTTC.